These 29 T cell receptor beta chains were sequenced from one sample in a study of T cells in localized non-small cell lung cancer (dated by TCRdb to between 2020 and 2021). Library creation used the immunoSEQ multiplex PCR assay. Entries here come from immuneACCESS through TCRdb and include only in-frame sequences with V and J called. Some clones fail to appear in such tables; in the studies checked, an unresolved V gene covers under half of the shortfall, and the cause of the remainder is unknown. This sample is represented by 45,000 or so clones; roughly 86% of them were singletons. The ten largest clones add up to more than 2% of the sample. This specimen was PBMCs, taken before any cancer treatment. The receptors were sampled from a man aged 40 to 70 with stage II lung adenocarcinoma.

The chain couples TRBV19 to TRBJ1-5; the D is unclear. The CDR3 has 14 amino acids. V lost 8 bases and J lost 0, with 11 bases in between. The germline V gene has CDR1 LNHDA and CDR2 SQIVND (reference sequence). The CDR3 loop reads CASALLHSNQPQHF. CDR3 DNA: TGTGCCAGTGCTCTTCTCCATAGCAATCAGCCCCAGCATTTT.

The J gene is TRBJ2-7, the V gene TRBV7-3; D call uncertain. CDR3 length: 15 residues. CDR1 SGHTA and CDR2 FQGTGA come from the germline V gene. Trimming removed 0 bases at V and 0 bases at J, with 9 bases between. The CDR3: CASSLTGVSSYEQYF. The CDR3 DNA reads as TGTGCCAGCAGCTTAACCGGTGTAAGCTCCTACGAGCAGTACTTC.

The gene calls are TRBV5-1 and TRBJ2-5, with 8 bases lining up with TRBD1. The CDR3 consists of 13 residues. The germline V gene has CDR1 SGHRS and CDR2 YFSETQ. V gave up 3 bases and J gave up 5 bases; unmatched junction bases: 3. As DNA, the CDR3 is TGCGCCAGCAGCTCCCAGGGGGCCGAGACCCAGTACTTC. Protein sequence: CASSSQGAETQYF.

This clone was seen a single time. The chain links TRBV28 to TRBJ2-3, with D possibly TRBD1 on 5 matching bases. The CDR3 has 13 residues. Germline V gene sequence: CDR1 MDHEN, CDR2 SYDVKM. Trimming stripped 6 bases from V and 4 bases from J, with 11 bases between. The CDR3 DNA follows: TGTGCCAGCAGCTCAGGGTCCCCAGATACGCAGTATTTT. Its protein is CASSSGSPDTQYF.

This chain links TRBV30 with TRBJ1-5, with TRBD1 matching over 8 bases. V shed 1 base and J 3 bases; nucleotides not matched to a gene: 2. From germline, CDR1 is GTSNPN and CDR2 SVGIG (reference sequence). This CDR3 has 14 amino acids. Here the CDR3 reads CAWSEGQVNQPQHF. As DNA, the CDR3 is TGTGCCTGGAGTGAGGGACAGGTCAATCAGCCCCAGCATTTT.

V gene TRBV20-1 combines with J gene TRBJ2-5, with D possibly matching TRBD1 (6 bases). The CDR3 is 11 amino acids. V gave up 8 bases and J gave up 5 bases, with 12 bases separating them. In germline, CDR1 is DFQATT, CDR2 SNEGSKA (reference sequence). Written as DNA, the CDR3 is TGCAGTACAGGGTCGGATGAGACCCAGTACTTC. This translates into CSTGSDETQYF.

This chain joins TRBV2 and TRBJ2-3, with 7 bases identical to TRBD2. The CDR3 runs to 15 residues. The V gene's germline CDR1 is SNHLY and CDR2 FYNNEI. The ends lost 6 bases at V and 5 bases at J; junction bases unmatched: 11. DNA for the CDR3: TGTGCCAGCAGGTTCCGACTAGCAAGAGGAGATACGCAGTATTTT. Translating it yields CASRFRLARGDTQYF.

V usage is TRBV11-2 and J usage is TRBJ1-2, with D possibly being TRBD1 (6 bases). CDR1 SGHAT and CDR2 FQNNGV come from the germline V gene. Between the trimmed V and J ends, which lost 5 bases and 7 bases, there was a span of 20 bases. This CDR3 spans 15 amino acids. CDR3 residues: CASSQEGGLSGGYTF. For the CDR3, the DNA is TGTGCCAGCAGCCAAGAAGGGGGTTTAAGCGGTGGCTACACCTTC.

This chain links TRBV6-1 with TRBJ1-6; 7 bases match TRBD1. The CDR3 has 14 residues. V was pared by 6 bases and J by 10 bases, with 9 bases of the junction left unmatched. Germline CDR1 reads MNHNS; CDR2 reads SASEGT. The CDR3 sequence is CASSDDRVGSPLHF. The CDR3 coding sequence is TGTGCCAGCAGCGACGACAGGGTTGGGTCACCCCTCCACTTT.

The chain is built from TRBV9 and TRBJ1-6, with D possibly matching TRBD1 (6 bases). CDR3 length: 12 amino acids. The V and J ends lost 3 bases and 14 bases respectively, with 12 bases between them. Germline CDR1 reads SGDLS; CDR2 reads YYNGEE. The CDR3 loop is CASSGGKGALHF. CDR3 DNA sequence: TGTGCCAGCAGCGGGGGCAAGGGGGCCCTCCACTTT.

The chain is built from TRBV6-1 and TRBJ1-2; D is undetermined. Trimming stripped 0 bases from V and 4 bases from J, with 9 bases between. Per the germline V gene, CDR1 is MNHNS and CDR2 is SASEGT. CDR3 size: 14 residues. As DNA, the CDR3 is TGTGCCAGCAGTGAAGCTACAGACCTCTATGGCTACACCTTC. It codes for CASSEATDLYGYTF.

The chain employs TRBV11-2 and TRBJ2-6; D gene uncertain. The CDR3 spans 16 residues. With 4 bases removed from V and 0 bases from J, the gap between germline ends came to 10 bases. Per germline, CDR1 SGHAT and CDR2 FQNNGV. The CDR3 here is CASSSVVGSGANVLTF. The CDR3 DNA reads as TGTGCCAGCAGCTCAGTAGTGGGCTCTGGGGCCAACGTCCTGACTTTC.

The rearrangement uses TRBV9 and TRBJ1-2; D gene uncertain. This CDR3 contains 16 residues. V was clipped by 0 bases and J by 8 bases, with 20 bases between them. Germline V lookup: CDR1 SGDLS, CDR2 YYNGEE. The DNA for the CDR3 is TGTGCCAGCAGCGTAGAGGTGCACGGGCTTACTAGAGGCTACACCTTC. Translation: CASSVEVHGLTRGYTF.

CDR3 coding DNA: TGCGCCAGCAGCCAAGATTCGTGGGACTCTACGTTAGTTAGCACAGATACGCAGTATTTT. Amino acids: CASSQDSWDSTLVSTDTQYF. This sequence joins TRBV4-1 and TRBJ2-3, with D possibly matching TRBD2 (6 bases). Trimming removed 0 bases from V and 0 bases from J, with 22 bases in between. In germline, CDR1 is MGHRA, CDR2 YSYEKL. CDR3 size: 20 residues.

The V and J genes are TRBV27 and TRBJ2-1; TRBD1 aligns across 7 bases. CDR1 and CDR2 (germline): MNHEY, SMNVEV (reference sequence). This CDR3 is built from 14 residues. Unmatched junction bases numbered 1, after V lost 5 bases and J lost 0 bases. CDR3 sequence (DNA): TGTGCCAGCAGTCGGACAGGCTCCTACAATGAGCAGTTCTTC. It yields the protein CASSRTGSYNEQFF.

The J gene is TRBJ2-6, the V gene TRBV6-6; D unclear. The CDR3 covers 12 residues. Germline V gene lookup returns CDR1 MNHNY and CDR2 SVGAGI (reference sequence). V gave up 5 bases and J gave up 2 bases, with 1 base separating them. CDR3 loop: CASSAGANVLTF. In DNA form, the CDR3 reads TGTGCCAGCAGTGCTGGGGCCAACGTCCTGACTTTC.

The genes are TRBV19 and TRBJ1-6, with no clear D. CDR3 length: 15 amino acids. V gave up 0 bases and J gave up 0 bases, with 3 bases separating them. Germline CDR1 and CDR2: LNHDA and SQIVND (reference sequence). CDR3 DNA: TGTGCCAGTAGTATAGAGTCCTCCTATAATTCACCCCTCCACTTT. It translates to CASSIESSYNSPLHF.

This chain joins TRBV7-8 and TRBJ2-7; D gene unclear. V was clipped by 5 bases and J by 4 bases, with 18 bases between them. The germline V gene has CDR1 SGHVS and CDR2 FQNEAQ. The CDR3 sequence is 15 residues long. CDR3 loop: CASSATQRASYEQYF. The CDR3 bases are TGTGCCAGCAGCGCAACACAGCGCGCTTCTTACGAGCAGTACTTC. Full variable domain (rest looked up from reference TRBV7-8 and TRBJ2-7): GAGVSQSPRYKVAKRGQDVALRCDPISGHVSLFWYQQALGQGPEFLTYFQNEAQLDKSGLPSDRFFAERPEGSVSTLKIQRTQQEDSAVYLCASSATQRASYEQYFGPGTRLTVT.

The chain employs TRBV6-1 and TRBJ2-7; tentative D call: TRBD1 (6 bases). CDR3 length: 15 residues. Germline assignment: CDR1 MNHNS and CDR2 SASEGT. Trimming pared 1 base from V and 0 bases from J, leaving 10 bases between. The CDR3 here is CASSEEGGFSYEQYF. The CDR3 region has the DNA TGTGCCAGCAGTGAAGAAGGGGGTTTCTCCTACGAGCAGTACTTC.

The chain is built from TRBV4-1 and TRBJ1-1; weak D call: TRBD1 (6 bases). The V end was cut by 0 bases, the J end by 4 bases, with 18 bases between. Germline V gives CDR1 MGHRA, CDR2 YSYEKL. This CDR3 has 17 residues. The CDR3 reads CASSQEGGRGGRTEAFF. The CDR3, as DNA: TGCGCCAGCAGCCAAGAAGGGGGTCGGGGGGGTCGCACTGAAGCTTTCTTT.

The chain couples TRBV14 to TRBJ1-3; tentative D call: TRBD1 (6 bases). The V end lost 3 bases, the J end lost 0 bases, and 18 bases lay between the germline ends. This CDR3 is built from 18 residues. Per the germline V gene, CDR1 is SGHDN and CDR2 is FVKESK. The CDR3 loop reads CASSHFKGHHSSGNTIYF. DNA of the CDR3: TGTGCCAGCAGCCATTTTAAGGGACACCACTCCTCTGGAAACACCATATATTTT.

The gene calls are TRBV29-1 and TRBJ2-7, with D perhaps TRBD2 (5 bases). The V end was cut by 6 bases, the J end by 4 bases, with 19 bases between. Germline values: CDR1 SQVTM, CDR2 ANQGSEA. The CDR3 sequence is 14 residues long. CDR3 DNA: TGCAGCGTCCCTAGACCTGGGAGCCTTTACGAGCAGTACTTC. It is translated as CSVPRPGSLYEQYF.

This chain joins TRBV6-5 and TRBJ2-5, with 8 bases lining up with TRBD1. This CDR3 has 14 residues. Germline V gene sequence: CDR1 MNHEY, CDR2 SVGAGI. The V segment lost 11 bases and the J segment 6 bases; nucleotides outside the gene matches: 14. CDR3 sequence reads: CAGGISGGWKTQYF. The CDR3 DNA sequence: TGTGCCGGAGGGATCTCAGGGGGCTGGAAGACCCAGTACTTC.

This chain uses TRBV5-5 with TRBJ2-7; possible D gene TRBD2, 5 bases. The V end was cut by 0 bases, the J end by 9 bases, with 19 bases between. This CDR3 has 15 amino acids. Germline-derived CDR1 and CDR2 are SGHKS and YYEKEE (reference sequence). The CDR3 DNA reads as TGTGCCAGCAGCTTGGGGGAGAACCTACGAGTCGGGCAGTACGTC. The encoded protein is CASSLGENLRVGQYV.

The sample holds a few counts of this clone. V gene TRBV5-4 combines with J gene TRBJ1-6; 8 nucleotides line up with TRBD1. CDR1 and CDR2 from the germline V gene are SGHNT and YYREEE (reference sequence). The CDR3 is 15 residues long. The J segment lost 10 bases and the V segment lost 3 bases, leaving 9 bases of the junction unmatched. CDR3 amino acids: CASSSGQGAESPLHF. CDR3 DNA sequence: TGTGCCAGCAGCTCTGGTCAGGGGGCGGAATCACCCCTCCACTTT.

J is TRBJ2-5 and V is TRBV21-1. TRBV21-1 is a listed pseudogene. The length of the CDR3 is 16 residues. The CDR3, as DNA: TGTGCCAGCAGCATAAAGTCTGTGGGGGTACAAGAGACCCAGTACTTC. Its translation is CASSIKSVGVQETQYF.

On this clone itself: The conserved phenylalanine or tryptophan is not found at the CDR3 terminus, so this likely reflects a read error. The DNA is omitted, as the CDR3 cannot be located on it reliably, and the CDR3 follows TCRdb's listing. This chain uses TRBV11-2 with TRBJ2-6; the table names TRBD2, a call not compared with the DNA. Ends included, the CDR3 has 12 residues. Germline V lookup: CDR1 SGHAT, CDR2 FQNNGV. The CDR3 is CASSYGLLSFRV.

The gene calls are TRBV5-4 and TRBJ2-2; 8 nucleotides line up with TRBD1. This CDR3 is built from 15 residues. Unmatched junction bases numbered 7, after V lost 9 bases and J lost 0 bases. The germline V gene has CDR1 SGHNT and CDR2 YYREEE (reference sequence). CDR3 region: CATSGQGPNTGELFF. In DNA form, the CDR3 reads TGTGCCACCTCCGGACAGGGACCGAACACCGGGGAGCTGTTTTTT.

This sequence joins TRBV7-9 and TRBJ1-2; 11 nucleotides match TRBD1. In germline, CDR1 is SEHNR, CDR2 FQNEAQ (reference sequence). The CDR3 extends over 18 amino acids. Losses at the gene ends were 5 bases for V and 2 bases for J; bases not matched to a gene: 13. The CDR3 region is CASSPPPGTGGYNYGYTF. The CDR3 DNA sequence: TGTGCCAGCAGCCCACCACCCGGGACAGGGGGATACAACTATGGCTACACCTTC.